The 26 T cell receptor beta chains below were found in one sample sequenced in a study of T-cell memory formation after mild COVID-19. TCRdb used MiXCR to reprocess the 5' RACE reads, holding one entry per CDR3 protein. Of fewer than 450,000 distinct CDR3 sequences listed, 24% are singletons. The material sequenced was PBMCs or a T cell subset sorted from them (not recorded which). The receptors were gathered from an adult woman who had mild COVID-19 (a few samples of this study predate the infection). Cell type and time point are not known.

This clonotype was counted between two and nine times. A much larger clone is a single base away; this may be a read error. The chain links TRBV5-1 to TRBJ2-5; 9 nucleotides match TRBD2. The CDR3 runs 16 residues. The germline gives CDR1 SGHRS, CDR2 YFSETQ. Germline trimming cut 4 bases from V and 5 bases from J; bases unmatched to any gene: 12. CDR3 DNA: TGCGCCAGCAGCCCGGGACGAGCGGGAGGACAGGAGACCCAGTACTTC. The encoded protein is CASSPGRAGGQETQYF.

The gene calls are TRBV2 and TRBJ2-3, with a possible D match to TRBD2 (5 bases). V was cut by 6 bases and J by 2 bases, with 12 bases left in between. Germline loops: CDR1 SNHLY, CDR2 FYNNEI. The CDR3 covers 14 residues. Here the CDR3 reads CASRKLETTDTQYF. The CDR3 nucleotides are TGTGCCAGCAGGAAACTAGAGACCACAGATACGCAGTATTTT.

This clonotype has a handful of counts. V and J are TRBV4-3 and TRBJ2-1; D gene unclear. CDR1 and CDR2 from the germline V gene are LGHNA and YSLEER. The length of the CDR3 is 18 residues. V shed 1 base and J shed 5 bases, with 21 bases lying between them. This CDR3 reads CASSQVIQPWRLNNEQFF. CDR3 DNA: TGCGCCAGCAGCCAAGTTATACAACCCTGGCGGTTAAACAATGAGCAGTTCTTC.

The genes are TRBV2 and TRBJ1-1; 7 nucleotides align to TRBD1. The germline gives CDR1 SNHLY, CDR2 FYNNEI. The CDR3 consists of 14 residues. Losses at the gene ends were 8 bases for V and 2 bases for J; bases not matched to a gene: 8. CDR3 loop: CASLKGAGNTEAFF. The CDR3 nucleotides are TGTGCCAGCCTCAAGGGGGCGGGAAACACTGAAGCTTTCTTT.

The chain is built from TRBV7-9 and TRBJ2-2, with no clear D. Germline V gene data show CDR1 as SEHNR and CDR2 as FQNEAQ (reference sequence). V was shortened by 8 bases and J by 1 base, with 5 bases between the two germline ends. The CDR3 length is 12 residues. CDR3 in DNA: TGTGCCAGCGGCAGGAACACCGGGGAGCTGTTTTTT. This sequence encodes CASGRNTGELFF.

The genes are TRBV7-2 and TRBJ2-1; D is uncertain. Germline V CDR1 and CDR2: SGHTA, FQGNSA. This CDR3 is built from 13 residues. The V end was cut by 2 bases, the J end by 9 bases, with 11 bases between. The CDR3 region is CASSLKSLGEQFF. CDR3 coding DNA: TGTGCCAGCAGCTTAAAATCCCTAGGTGAGCAGTTCTTC.

This clonotype was seen only a few times. This chain connects TRBV12-3 or TRBV12-4 to TRBJ2-6; possible D gene TRBD2, 5 bases. CDR3 size: 15 residues. Trimming shortened V by 7 bases and J by 2 bases, and 12 bases separated the two germline ends. For the CDR3, the DNA is TGTGCCAGCACAACGTCGGAGGCTGGGGCCAACGTCCTGACTTTC. Protein sequence: CASTTSEAGANVLTF.

The sample holds a few counts of this clonotype. This chain connects TRBV5-5 to TRBJ1-2, with a possible D match to TRBD1 (6 bases). CDR3 length: 17 amino acids. In germline, CDR1 is SGHKS, CDR2 YYEKEE (reference sequence). The V gene lost 7 bases and the J gene lost 7 bases, with 29 bases spanning the gap. CDR3 in amino acids: CASATPATGATVGGYTF. The CDR3 DNA reads TGTGCCAGCGCCACACCCGCCACGGGGGCTACTGTTGGTGGCTACACCTTC.

This clonotype was counted only a few times. V and J are TRBV29-1 and TRBJ1-1; D remains unclear. Trimming left V 4 bases short and J 1 base short, with 4 bases between. The germline gives CDR1 SQVTM, CDR2 ANQGSEA. This CDR3 spans 11 amino acids. This chain's CDR3 is CSVAANTEAFF. CDR3 DNA: TGCAGCGTTGCGGCGAACACTGAAGCTTTCTTT. Looking up the rest from reference TRBV29-1 and TRBJ1-1 gives the full variable domain: SAVISQKPSRDICQRGTSLTIQCQVDSQVTMMFWYRQQPGQSLTLIATANQGSEATYESGFVIDKFPISRPNLTFSTLTVSNMSPEDSSIYLCSVAANTEAFFGQGTRLTVV.

This clonotype came up a few times. The genes are TRBV4-1 and TRBJ2-7; D ambiguous. The ends were cut back, 4 bases at V and 6 bases at J, with 19 bases in the middle. This CDR3 has 15 amino acids. CDR1 MGHRA and CDR2 YSYEKL come from the germline V gene. DNA for the CDR3: TGCGCCAGCAGCCTCTCGGCCCCGAACCCAGGCGAGCAGTACTTC. This sequence encodes CASSLSAPNPGEQYF.

This clonotype has more than one count but fewer than ten. The rearrangement links TRBV19 to TRBJ1-1; D unclear. This CDR3 region has 15 residues. Looked up from germline, CDR1 is LNHDA and CDR2 is SQIVND (reference sequence). The V end lost 3 bases, the J end lost 1 base, and 12 bases lay between the germline ends. CDR3 loop: CASSIRLEGNTEAFF. As DNA, the CDR3 is TGTGCCAGTAGTATTAGACTAGAAGGGAACACTGAAGCTTTCTTT.

This clonotype was seen more than once but under ten times. This chain joins TRBV6-5 and TRBJ2-1; the D is unclear. Trimming took 6 bases from V and 6 from J, leaving 12 bases between them. The CDR3 has 13 residues. Germline V lookup: CDR1 MNHEY, CDR2 SVGAGI. Here the CDR3 DNA reads TGTGCCAGCAGGCTCAGTATAGGCAATGAGCAGTTCTTC. It codes for CASRLSIGNEQFF.

V is TRBV7-2 and J is TRBJ1-5; TRBD1 might be the D (5 bases). Germline assignment: CDR1 SGHTA and CDR2 FQGNSA. V lost 5 bases, J lost 5 bases, and 10 bases lay in between. This CDR3 contains 13 residues. In DNA, the CDR3 is TGTGCCAGCAGCAATCGAGGGGATCAGCCCCAGCATTTT. This encodes CASSNRGDQPQHF. The variable domain in full, completed from reference TRBV7-2 and TRBJ1-5, reads GAGVSQSPSNKVTEKGKDVELRCDPISGHTALYWYRQSLGQGLEFLIYFQGNSAPDKSGLPSDRFSAERTGGSVSTLTIQRTQQEDSAVYLCASSNRGDQPQHFGDGTRLSIL.

V and J are TRBV6-1 and TRBJ2-1, with 11 bases aligning to TRBD2. This CDR3 is 15 amino acids long. CDR1 is MNHNS, CDR2 SASEGT, per germline. The V segment lost 3 bases and the J segment 6 bases; nucleotides outside the gene matches: 4. For the CDR3, the DNA is TGTGCCAGCAGTGACTACGGACTAGCGGGCAATGAGCAGTTCTTC. Translating gives CASSDYGLAGNEQFF.

The rearrangement uses TRBV20-1 and TRBJ1-1; D is perhaps TRBD1 (5 bases). CDR1 and CDR2 from the germline V gene are DFQATT and SNEGSKA (reference sequence). Between the trimmed V and J ends, which lost 5 bases and 1 base, there was a span of 11 bases. CDR3 length: 13 amino acids. CDR3: CSALLQGNTEAFF. DNA of the CDR3: TGCAGTGCTCTCCTCCAGGGGAACACTGAAGCTTTCTTT.

The chain combines TRBV18 with TRBJ1-4, with a tentative D call TRBD1 (5 bases). CDR3 size: 14 residues. The germline gives CDR1 KGHSH, CDR2 LQKENI. V shed 8 bases and J shed 4 bases, with 14 bases lying between them. CDR3 sequence: CASRPQGLNEKLFF. For the CDR3, the DNA is TGTGCCAGCCGGCCGCAGGGACTTAATGAAAAACTGTTTTTT.

This sequence joins TRBV7-6 and TRBJ1-2; the D is unclear. CDR3 size: 14 residues. The V and J ends lost 1 base and 0 bases respectively, with 6 bases between them. Germline V lookup: CDR1 SGHVS, CDR2 FNYEAQ. CDR3 loop: CASSLGHPNYGYTF. CDR3 coding DNA: TGTGCCAGCAGCTTAGGTCATCCTAACTATGGCTACACCTTC.

This clonotype was counted ten times or more. The chain uses TRBV12-3 or TRBV12-4 and TRBJ1-4, with D possibly being TRBD1 (6 bases). This CDR3 spans 14 amino acids. Trimming pared 3 bases from V and 6 bases from J, leaving 11 bases between. The chain's CDR3 is CASSFRQAYEKLFF. As DNA, the CDR3 is TGTGCCAGCAGTTTTCGACAGGCCTATGAAAAACTGTTTTTT.

The chain has TRBV12-3 or TRBV12-4 and TRBJ2-6; maybe TRBD1 (6 bases). V dropped 6 bases and J dropped 0 bases, with 15 bases sitting between them. CDR3 size: 17 residues. CDR3 coding DNA: TGTGCCAGCAGGCGACAGGATCTAAGCTCTGGGGCCAACGTCCTGACTTTC. It codes for CASRRQDLSSGANVLTF.

This clonotype was detected ten times or more. The rearrangement uses TRBV5-5 and TRBJ2-7, with a possible D match to TRBD2 (5 bases). V lost 2 bases and J 1 base, leaving 19 bases between the germline ends. The germline CDR1 and CDR2 sequences are SGHKS and YYEKEE (reference sequence). This CDR3 region has 17 residues. The CDR3: CASSLVFRLASSYEQYF. The DNA of the CDR3 is TGTGCCAGCAGCTTAGTGTTCAGGCTAGCTAGTTCCTACGAGCAGTACTTC.

The CDR3 DNA reads TGTGCCAGCGGCGACAGGGGCTCTGGAAACACCATATATTTT. This encodes CASGDRGSGNTIYF. The V and J genes are TRBV12-3 or TRBV12-4 and TRBJ1-3; TRBD1 matches 8 bases. This CDR3 is 14 amino acids long. The V gene end was trimmed by 8 bases and the J gene end by 0 bases; junction bases not matched to a gene: 3.

In this sample, this clonotype turned up many times. The genes are TRBV7-9 and TRBJ2-3, with 10 bases identical to TRBD2. V dropped 4 bases and J dropped 4; count of bases not matched to a gene: 8. CDR3 size: 16 residues. From germline, CDR1 is SEHNR and CDR2 FQNEAQ (reference sequence). CDR3: CASSSDPGLAPDTQYF. The CDR3 region has the DNA TGTGCCAGCAGCTCAGATCCGGGACTAGCGCCAGATACGCAGTATTTT.

The rearrangement links TRBV5-1 to TRBJ1-6; 8 bases align to TRBD1. Germline V gene data show CDR1 as SGHRS and CDR2 as YFSETQ. CDR3 length equals 14 residues. With V trimmed by 5 bases and J by 9 bases, 7 bases remained unmatched. DNA of the CDR3: TGCGCCAGCAGACCTAGGACAGGGAGTTCACCCCTCCACTTT. Encoded protein: CASRPRTGSSPLHF.

The gene calls are TRBV7-6 and TRBJ2-7; 8 bases line up with TRBD2. Germline assignment: CDR1 SGHVS and CDR2 FNYEAQ. The CDR3 is made up of 16 amino acids. The V segment lost 1 base and the J segment 4 bases; nucleotides outside the gene matches: 9. The CDR3 DNA sequence: TGTGCCAGCAGCTTAGGCGAGGCGGGAGGCGGGTACGAGCAGTACTTC. This translates into CASSLGEAGGGYEQYF.

This clonotype has a handful of counts. The chain is built from TRBV10-3 and TRBJ1-6; no reliable D call. The CDR3 consists of 14 residues. Trimming cost V 2 bases and J 7 bases, with 9 bases left between them. CDR1 ENHRY and CDR2 SYGVKD come from the germline V gene. The CDR3 here is CAISEGFSNSPLHF. The DNA for the CDR3 is TGTGCCATCAGTGAGGGGTTCAGCAATTCACCCCTCCACTTT.

The chain has TRBV24-1 and TRBJ2-3; 7 bases are a match to TRBD1. This CDR3 has 15 amino acids. The J segment lost 5 bases and the V segment lost 4 bases, leaving 8 bases of the junction unmatched. CDR1 and CDR2 (germline): KGHDR, SFDVKD. The CDR3 DNA reads TGTGCCACCAGTGACCGAGGACAGGAGCTAGATACGCAGTATTTT. Translation: CATSDRGQELDTQYF.